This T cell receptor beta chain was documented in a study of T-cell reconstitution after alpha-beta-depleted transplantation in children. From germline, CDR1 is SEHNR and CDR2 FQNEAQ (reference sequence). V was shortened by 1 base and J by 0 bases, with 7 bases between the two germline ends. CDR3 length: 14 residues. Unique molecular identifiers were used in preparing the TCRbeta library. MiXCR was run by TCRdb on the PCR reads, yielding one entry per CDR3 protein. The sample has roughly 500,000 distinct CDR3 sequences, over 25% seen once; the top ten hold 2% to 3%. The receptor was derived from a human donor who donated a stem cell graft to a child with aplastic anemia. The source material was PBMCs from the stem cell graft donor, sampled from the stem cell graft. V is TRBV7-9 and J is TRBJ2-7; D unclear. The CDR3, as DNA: TGTGCCAGCAGCTTAGGGCAGCACTCCTACGAGCAGTACGTC. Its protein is CASSLGQHSYEQYV.